Sequencing of this TCR beta chain was carried out in a study of cytomegalovirus exposure and HLA in healthy donors. Turning to the study itself: According to later analysis, the same platform produced the roughly 120 validation and over 600 first-cohort repertoires.

Germline CDR1 MGHRA, CDR2 YSYEKL. This CDR3 has 17 amino acids. Between the trimmed V and J ends, which lost 1 base and 4 bases, there was a span of 16 bases. Regarding the study as a whole: Many donors carried some public TCRs, although rarity characterized most TCR sequences. Altogether, about 160 TCR beta chains were recorded as cytomegalovirus-associated. Three CMV-associated chains proved CMV antigen-specific in vitro.

Regarding this clone: Its antigen is as yet unknown.

The method was immunoSEQ multiplex PCR; TCRdb's version includes in-frame clones alone and lacks a portion of them. The sample includes 90,000 to 150,000 clones, approximately 90% of them seen just once. The sequenced sample was PBMCs. The chain carries TRBV4-1 and TRBJ1-4, with D tentatively TRBD1 (6 bases). The receptor was derived from a woman aged 18-30 years in good health and CMV-seropositive. CDR3 in amino acids: CASSQGESRGGNEKLFF. The CDR3 DNA reads TGCGCCAGCAGCCAAGGTGAATCCAGGGGTGGTAATGAAAAACTGTTTTTT.